The rows below give T cell receptor beta chains drawn from one sample of a study of CD8+CD57+ T cells in acquired aplastic anemia. TCRdb independently ran MiXCR on the reads; one entry per CDR3 protein. The sample has around 400,000 distinct CDR3 sequences, 60% to 80% seen once. The sample consisted of sorted CD4+, CD8+, or CD8+CD57+ T cells (not recorded which) from PBMCs. The receptor set was obtained from a human donor in good health, serving as a control. Each CDR3 is given with its conserved first and last residue. A D gene is named only where the DNA matches it firmly.

cdr3_length | j_call | v_call | d_call | cdr3_aa
13 | TRBJ2-7 | TRBV20-1 | - | CSASGTYFYEQYF
13 | TRBJ1-3 | TRBV3-1 | - | CASSQRSSVTIYF
14 | TRBJ1-6 | TRBV2 | - | CASSLVGSHSPLHF
14 | TRBJ2-3 | TRBV10-3 | TRBD2 | CAIRGTSITDMQYF
18 | TRBJ2-7 | TRBV15 | TRBD2 | CATSRDRVVAGGVYEQYF
16 | TRBJ2-1 | TRBV24-1 | TRBD2 | CATSDSPAGLANEQFF
17 | TRBJ2-1 | TRBV25-1 | TRBD2 | CASSEPAAGLAGDEQFF
13 | TRBJ1-2 | TRBV7-2 | - | CASSLHSVYGYTF
13 | TRBJ2-2 | TRBV9 | - | CASSVATAGELFF
17 | TRBJ1-1 | TRBV12-3/TRBV12-4 | - | CASTQSGGHLCDTEAFF
13 | TRBJ2-1 | TRBV7-3 | - | CASSPGGRDEQFF
16 | TRBJ2-1 | TRBV7-2 | TRBD1 | CASSLGTGLYEQYQFF
13 | TRBJ2-3 | TRBV7-9 | - | CASSILGTDTQYF
14 | TRBJ2-5 | TRBV5-1 | - | CATSSGGELETQYF
14 | TRBJ1-4 | TRBV9 | - | CASSVEGDNEKLFF
14 | TRBJ2-5 | TRBV28 | - | CASSPPAGGETQYF
16 | TRBJ1-6 | TRBV7-2 | - | CASSLMAGGNQETLHF
15 | TRBJ2-2 | TRBV7-9 | - | CASSLMGQRRRQLFF
15 | TRBJ2-7 | TRBV9 | - | CASSCQRVGVHEQYF
16 | TRBJ2-5 | TRBV5-1 | TRBD1 | CASSLPGQGAGVTQYF
14 | TRBJ2-5 | TRBV7-3 | - | CASREGRRQETQYF
12 | TRBJ2-7 | TRBV29-1 | TRBD1 | CSVDGTGLEQYF
16 | TRBJ1-2 | TRBV6-5 | TRBD1 | CASSYVGQGVNYGYTF
15 | TRBJ2-1 | TRBV12-3/TRBV12-4 | TRBD2 | CASRDRGGGINEQFF
13 | TRBJ1-6 | TRBV5-1 | - | CASYGTGRSPLHF
14 | TRBJ2-3 | TRBV5-5 | TRBD1 | CAGSFAPGGDTQYF
17 | TRBJ2-7 | TRBV10-3 | TRBD2 | CAIRSSSSGGTFYEQYF
16 | TRBJ1-1 | TRBV20-1 | TRBD1 | CSASSTLGQVNTEAFF
12 | TRBJ1-2 | TRBV20-1 | TRBD1 | CSAQGENYGYTF
14 | TRBJ2-7 | TRBV7-2 | - | CASAGSGQETQYFF
12 | TRBJ1-6 | TRBV12-5 | - | CASGLEGSPLHF
16 | TRBJ2-3 | TRBV18 | TRBD2 | CASSPRLSGGKDTQYF
16 | TRBJ2-1 | TRBV2 | TRBD2 | CASSVLLAGGQNEQCF